This TCR beta chain is from a study of T cell responses to AZD1222 COVID-19 vaccine. Whole-study results and caveats: With dominance at 160-218 and 743-854, vaccine-associated CD4 TCRs spanned spike. Close to half of spike-specific TCRs reportedly recognize unmutated variant regions. Donors, mostly white British, included more females; clonal diversity was possibly underestimated.

Clones were read by immunoSEQ multiplex PCR, and TCRdb kept only the in-frame ones, dropping some. The sample shows more than 130,000 clones, 90% of them seen only once. This clone was counted once. The antigen is undetermined. The CDR3 loop spans 13 amino acids. V lost 3 bases and J 4 bases, leaving 7 bases between the germline ends. Germline V gene data show CDR1 as LNHDA and CDR2 as SQIVND (reference sequence). The sequencing used peripheral blood, collected on day 0 of AZD1222 vaccination. The V gene is TRBV19, the J gene TRBJ1-5; TRBD1 might be the D (6 bases). The receptor was isolated from an adult in good health. CDR3 nucleotides: TGTGCCAGTAGTATCACAGGGAATCAGCCCCAGCATTTT. This encodes CASSITGNQPQHF.